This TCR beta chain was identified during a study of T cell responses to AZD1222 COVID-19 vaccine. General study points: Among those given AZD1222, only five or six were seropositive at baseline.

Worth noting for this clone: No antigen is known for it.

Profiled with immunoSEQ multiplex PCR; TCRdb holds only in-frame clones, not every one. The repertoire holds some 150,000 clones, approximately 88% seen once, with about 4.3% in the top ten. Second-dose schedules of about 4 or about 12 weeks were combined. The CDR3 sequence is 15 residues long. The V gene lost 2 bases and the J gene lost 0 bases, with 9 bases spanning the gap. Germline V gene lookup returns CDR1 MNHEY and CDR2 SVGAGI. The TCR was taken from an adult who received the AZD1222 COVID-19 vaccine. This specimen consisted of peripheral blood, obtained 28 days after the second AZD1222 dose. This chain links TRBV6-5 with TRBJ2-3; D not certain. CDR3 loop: CASSYSAPSTDTQYF. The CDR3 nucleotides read TGTGCCAGCAGTTACAGTGCTCCTAGCACAGATACGCAGTATTTT.